These 10 T cell receptor beta chains were all obtained from the same sample, sequenced in a study of OX40 agonist ivuxolimab in advanced cancers. This table comes from immunoSEQ multiplex PCR, and its TCRdb copy is limited to in-frame clones, with some not included. The sample records around 50,000 clones, about 75% being singletons. The sample in question was CD4+ or CD8+ T cells sorted from blood, obtained in a trial of the OX40 agonist ivuxolimab. These receptors originate from an adult with an advanced solid tumor such as melanoma, head and neck, liver or kidney cancer.

The chain couples TRBV6-1 to TRBJ1-2; D perhaps matches TRBD1 (6 bases). Germline assignment: CDR1 MNHNS and CDR2 SASEGT. The CDR3 extends over 16 amino acids. The germline V and J ends were trimmed by 2 bases and 4 bases, with 17 bases remaining between them. CDR3 coding DNA: TGTGCCAGCAGTGAACGGTTGTCGGGGGCCCCCTATGGCTACACCTTC. Protein product: CASSERLSGAPYGYTF.

The chain carries TRBV18 and TRBJ2-1; no definite D call. CDR3 length: 11 residues. Germline V lookup: CDR1 KGHSH, CDR2 LQKENI. V was cut by 2 bases and J by 8 bases, with 4 bases left in between. The CDR3 region is CASSPTHEQFF. The CDR3 coding sequence is TGTGCCAGCTCACCAACCCATGAGCAGTTCTTC. The full variable domain, with the rest looked up from reference TRBV18 and TRBJ2-1, is NAGVMQNPRHLVRRRGQEARLRCSPMKGHSHVYWYRQLPEEGLKFMVYLQKENIIDESGMPKERFSAEFPKEGPSILRIQQVVRGDSAAYFCASSPTHEQFFGPGTRLTVL.

This chain joins TRBV9 and TRBJ2-1, with D tentatively TRBD2 (5 bases). The CDR3 contains 17 residues. CDR1 is SGDLS, CDR2 YYNGEE, per germline. V shed 0 bases and J shed 0 bases, with 13 bases lying between them. The CDR3 loop is CASSVVPLATSYNEQFF. The CDR3, as DNA: TGTGCCAGCAGCGTAGTTCCCCTAGCCACCTCCTACAATGAGCAGTTCTTC.

This clone was recorded only once. In nucleotides, the CDR3 is TGTGCCAGCAGCGTAGAAGGCGGGGAGCTGTTTTTT. This sequence encodes CASSVEGGELFF. This rearrangement joins TRBV9 to TRBJ2-2; no firm D call. V lost 0 bases to trimming and J lost 7 bases, with 4 bases between them. The CDR3 spans 12 residues. Germline lookup yields CDR1 SGDLS and CDR2 YYNGEE.

As concerns this clone: The same CDR3 also results from other DNA sequences found in this sample. The V and J genes are TRBV30 and TRBJ1-2, with D maybe TRBD1 (5 bases). CDR3 length: 13 amino acids. Germline lookup yields CDR1 GTSNPN and CDR2 SVGIG (reference sequence). The V gene lost 5 bases and the J gene lost 5 bases, with 15 bases spanning the gap. DNA for the CDR3: TGTGCCTGGGGCAGGGATCGGCCGTATGGCTACACCTTC. Protein sequence: CAWGRDRPYGYTF.

In DNA form, the CDR3 reads TGTGCCAGTACCGGCGGACAGGGGGCCTTCTATGGCTACACCTTC. Protein sequence: CASTGGQGAFYGYTF. The chain carries TRBV19 and TRBJ1-2, with 11 bases identical to TRBD1. The CDR3 loop spans 15 amino acids. V trimming: 7 bases; J trimming: 4 bases; junction bases outside the gene matches: 8. The germline V gene has CDR1 LNHDA and CDR2 SQIVND (reference sequence). Variable domain in full (rest from reference TRBV19 and TRBJ1-2): DGGITQSPKYLFRKEGQNVTLSCEQNLNHDAMYWYRQDPGQGLRLIYYSQIVNDFQKGDIAEGYSVSREKKESFPLTVTSAQKNPTAFYLCASTGGQGAFYGYTFGSGTRLTVV.

The chain uses TRBV6-5 and TRBJ2-3; unclear D gene. Trimming removed 0 bases at V and 1 base at J, with 8 bases between. The CDR3 consists of 15 residues. CDR1 and CDR2 (germline): MNHEY, SVGAGI. The CDR3 reads CASSYSPEGTDTQYF. CDR3 DNA: TGTGCCAGCAGTTACTCGCCGGAAGGCACAGATACGCAGTATTTT.

The chain uses TRBV11-2 and TRBJ2-1; TRBD2 aligns across 10 bases. Trimming cost V 3 bases and J 7 bases; bases outside gene matches: 6. This CDR3 spans 15 amino acids. The germline V gene has CDR1 SGHAT and CDR2 FQNNGV. DNA of the CDR3: TGTGCCAGCAGCTTGGCTAGCGGGAGTGAGAATGAGCAGTTCTTC. The encoded protein is CASSLASGSENEQFF.

This clone was picked up a small number of times. In DNA, the CDR3 is TGTGCCAGCACCCACGACCGACAGGTCCAAGAGACCCAGTACTTC. Translation gives CASTHDRQVQETQYF. This sequence joins TRBV7-8 and TRBJ2-5, with D possibly being TRBD1 (6 bases). V was clipped by 7 bases and J by 1 base, with 16 bases between them. This CDR3 has 15 residues. CDR1 is SGHVS, CDR2 FQNEAQ, per germline.

The J gene is TRBJ1-1, the V gene TRBV6-6; 9 bases line up with TRBD1. Per germline, CDR1 MNHNY and CDR2 SVGAGI (reference sequence). The CDR3 length is 14 residues. The V and J ends lost 6 bases and 4 bases, in that order; junction bases with no gene match: 6. CDR3 DNA: TGTGCCAGCAGGGAACAGGGGGCTGTCACTGAAGCTTTCTTT. The encoded protein is CASREQGAVTEAFF.